This T cell receptor beta chain was identified during a study of T cells of healthy individuals. This CDR3 comprises 15 residues. In germline, CDR1 is SGHRS, CDR2 YFSETQ. The ends were cut back, 5 bases at V and 2 bases at J, with 17 bases in the middle. TCRdb re-analysed the 5' RACE reads in MiXCR, keeping a single row per CDR3 protein. Counted here are approximately 100,000 distinct CDR3 sequences, around 17% occurring once; the ten biggest clones make up approximately 6%. This chain joins TRBV5-1 and TRBJ2-7; the D gene is possibly TRBD1 (6 bases). This clonotype was obtained from a human donor in good health. The CDR3 protein is CASSQTTGNPYEQYF. The DNA of the CDR3 is TGCGCCAGCAGTCAGACGACAGGTAATCCCTACGAGCAGTACTTC.